Each of the 14 T cell receptor beta chains below was sequenced from the same sample in a study of control samples from healthy donors and cancer patients. Here immunoSEQ multiplex PCR was the method, and the copy in TCRdb shows in-frame clones only, minus some. The sample shows some 140,000 clones, approximately 92% of them seen only once. Specimen: blood. Receptors originate from a young man in good health.

The gene calls are TRBV28 and TRBJ1-3; tentatively, D is TRBD1 (5 bases). From germline, CDR1 is MDHEN and CDR2 SYDVKM. The V gene lost 8 bases and the J gene lost 2 bases, with 10 bases spanning the gap. The CDR3 consists of 13 residues. CDR3 loop: CASVAGPGNTIYF. CDR3 DNA sequence: TGTGCCAGCGTGGCAGGGCCTGGAAACACCATATATTTT.

The chain is built from TRBV27 and TRBJ2-7; D call uncertain. From germline, CDR1 is MNHEY and CDR2 SMNVEV (reference sequence). The length of the CDR3 is 11 residues. Deletions cut 1 base from V and 6 bases from J, with 4 bases between. CDR3 DNA sequence: TGTGCCAGCAGTTTATTTGGCGAGCAGTACTTC. Translating it yields CASSLFGEQYF.

The gene calls are TRBV5-3 and TRBJ1-3; TRBD1 is a possible D gene (6 bases). TRBV5-3 is an ORF, and what it does is uncertain. The V end lost 4 bases, the J end lost 4 bases, and 12 bases lay between the germline ends. This CDR3 comprises 14 residues. CDR3 sequence reads: CARSTDRLGNTIYF. The CDR3 DNA follows: TGTGCCAGAAGCACCGACAGGTTAGGAAACACCATATATTTT.

The chain has TRBV2 and TRBJ2-1; D is unclear. Trimming left V 5 bases short and J 10 bases short, with 15 bases between. The CDR3 runs to 13 residues. Per germline, CDR1 SNHLY and CDR2 FYNNEI. The CDR3 spells CASSTNLVNEQFF. DNA for the CDR3: TGTGCCAGCAGTACAAATCTAGTAAACGAGCAGTTCTTC. Variable domain in full (rest from reference TRBV2 and TRBJ2-1): EPEVTQTPSHQVTQMGQEVILRCVPISNHLYFYWYRQILGQKVEFLVSFYNNEISEKSEIFDDQFSVERPDGSNFTLKIRSTKLEDSAMYFCASSTNLVNEQFFGPGTRLTVL.

The rearrangement links TRBV12-3 or TRBV12-4 to TRBJ1-5, with D unclear. The V end was cut by 2 bases, the J end by 4 bases, with 6 bases between. The CDR3 contains 13 residues. The CDR3 region is CASSLLGNQPQHF. DNA of the CDR3: TGTGCCAGCAGTTTATTAGGGAATCAGCCCCAGCATTTT.

Here the CDR3 DNA reads TGTGCCAGCAGTCACCTAACGGACTACAGCTCCTACAATGAGCAGTTCTTC. Translated, it gives CASSHLTDYSSYNEQFF. V is TRBV27 and J is TRBJ2-1; the D gene is possibly TRBD2 (6 bases). This CDR3 region has 17 residues. V lost 5 bases and J 0 bases, leaving 17 bases between the germline ends. Germline-derived CDR1 and CDR2 are MNHEY and SMNVEV (reference sequence).

The chain has TRBV10-1 and TRBJ2-7; the D is unclear. CDR3 length equals 13 residues. Germline-derived CDR1 and CDR2 are WNHNN and SYGVQD (reference sequence). Trimming took 8 bases from V and 5 from J, leaving 16 bases between them. CDR3 protein: CASPLGRHHEQYF. For the CDR3, the DNA is TGCGCCAGCCCTCTTGGACGGCACCACGAGCAGTACTTC.

The chain is built from TRBV19 and TRBJ2-2; D might be TRBD2 (5 bases). From germline, CDR1 is LNHDA and CDR2 SQIVND (reference sequence). The CDR3 is 14 amino acids. Trimming pared 4 bases from V and 7 bases from J, leaving 13 bases between. The CDR3 coding sequence is TGTGCCAGTAGTAACCGGGGTCGGGACGGGGAGCTGTTTTTT. Protein: CASSNRGRDGELFF.

This rearrangement joins TRBV21-1 to TRBJ1-2. TRBV21-1 is annotated as a pseudogene. The CDR3 has 18 residues. The CDR3 here is CASSPPGQGLGPAYGYTF. The CDR3 nucleotides read TGTGCCAGCAGCCCTCCGGGGCAGGGCCTTGGCCCGGCTTATGGCTACACCTTC.

V and J are TRBV2 and TRBJ2-1; the match to TRBD2 covers 9 bases. The germline V gene encodes CDR1 SNHLY and CDR2 FYNNEI. This CDR3 has 15 residues. Germline trimming cut 9 bases from V and 14 bases from J; bases unmatched to any gene: 20. CDR3 protein: CASLEGGLAGWRKFF. The DNA of the CDR3 is TGTGCCAGTTTGGAGGGTGGGCTAGCGGGATGGCGGAAGTTCTTC. Supplemented by reference TRBV2 and TRBJ2-1, the full variable domain reads EPEVTQTPSHQVTQMGQEVILRCVPISNHLYFYWYRQILGQKVEFLVSFYNNEISEKSEIFDDQFSVERPDGSNFTLKIRSTKLEDSAMYFCASLEGGLAGWRKFFGPGTRLTVL.

The chain has TRBV3-1 (or the pseudogene TRBV3-2) and TRBJ2-7; D unclear. The CDR3 covers 17 residues. The germline V gene encodes CDR1 LGHDT and CDR2 YNNKEL (reference sequence). V lost 2 bases and J 0 bases, leaving 17 bases between the germline ends. The CDR3, as DNA: TGTGCCAGCAGCCAAACTTACCCCGACGGCATCTCCTACGAGCAGTACTTC. It encodes CASSQTYPDGISYEQYF.

This chain joins TRBV4-2 and TRBJ2-5; 9 bases are shared with TRBD2. CDR1 and CDR2 from the germline V gene are LGHNA and YNFKEQ. V was clipped by 2 bases and J by 5 bases; unmatched bases: 12. CDR3 length: 17 amino acids. The CDR3 region is CASSQKGPAGGAETQYF. CDR3 sequence (DNA): TGTGCCAGCAGCCAAAAAGGGCCAGCGGGAGGAGCTGAGACCCAGTACTTC.

On this clone itself: The same CDR3 also results from other DNA sequences found in this sample. CDR3: CASSLSGLNTEAFF. The DNA for the CDR3 is TGTGCCAGCAGTTTATCAGGGCTAAACACTGAAGCTTTCTTT. The chain uses TRBV27 and TRBJ1-1; D is undetermined. The CDR3 spans 14 residues. Trimming shortened V by 0 bases and J by 2 bases, and 7 bases separated the two germline ends. Germline assignment: CDR1 MNHEY and CDR2 SMNVEV (reference sequence).

The chain is built from TRBV2 and TRBJ1-3; 8 bases are a match to TRBD1. Germline trimming cut 10 bases from V and 1 base from J; bases unmatched to any gene: 3. Looked up from germline, CDR1 is SNHLY and CDR2 is FYNNEI. This CDR3 is built from 13 residues. CDR3 nucleotides: TGTGCCATGGACAGGGAATCTGGAAACACCATATATTTT. Protein sequence: CAMDRESGNTIYF.